This entry describes one TCR beta chain. TCRdb reanalyzed the 5' RACE reads, giving one entry per CDR3 protein sequence and no DNA. The sample data list 160,000 or so distinct CDR3 sequences. The sample originates from a study of monozygotic twins with inflammatory bowel disease. This CDR3 region has 13 residues. The germline V gene has CDR1 SGHRS and CDR2 YFSETQ. The receptor was isolated from a human donor with ulcerative colitis or Crohn's disease, or a healthy co-twin of an affected twin (not recorded which). Sequencing was done on a sample of blood. The chain is built from TRBV5-1 and TRBJ2-5; TCRdb indicates TRBD1, and absent DNA this call remains unverified. This CDR3 reads CASSQGQVETQYF.